Below are 17 T cell receptor beta chains sequenced from a single sample in a study of cytomegalovirus exposure and HLA in healthy donors. In the PCR, 60 Vbeta and 13 Jbeta primers were used. Clones were sequenced by immunoSEQ multiplex PCR, and TCRdb holds only the in-frame ones, with some missing. The table lists 90,000 to 120,000 clones, approximately 80% of them singletons. Sequences were obtained from PBMCs. Receptor source: a woman younger than 30 in good health and CMV-seropositive.

The chain is built from TRBV5-4 and TRBJ1-2; 8 positions agree with TRBD1. This CDR3 comprises 15 residues. CDR1 and CDR2 (germline): SGHNT, YYREEE (reference sequence). Trimming cost V 1 base and J 7 bases; bases outside gene matches: 9. The CDR3, as DNA: TGTGCCAGCAGCTTGACCGGGACAGGTCCCTCTGGCTACACCTTC. Its protein is CASSLTGTGPSGYTF.

This clone was found once. V is TRBV30 and J is TRBJ1-2; the D gene is possibly TRBD1 (5 bases). The CDR3 consists of 11 residues. Trimming took 5 bases from V and 5 from J, leaving 9 bases between them. Germline V gene data show CDR1 as GTSNPN and CDR2 as SVGIG (reference sequence). CDR3 DNA sequence: TGTGCCTGGGGACCAGGGTATGGCTACACCTTC. Encoded protein: CAWGPGYGYTF.

This chain joins TRBV18 and TRBJ2-7; 10 nucleotides line up with TRBD1. The CDR3 is made up of 13 amino acids. Per the germline V gene, CDR1 is KGHSH and CDR2 is LQKENI. J was trimmed by 5 bases and V by 6 bases; bases with no gene match: 4. CDR3 coding DNA: TGTGCCAGCTCCCGGACAGGGGGGGACGAGCAGTACTTC. Amino acids: CASSRTGGDEQYF.

This rearrangement joins TRBV6-1 to TRBJ2-7; D unresolved. Trimming took 3 bases from V and 4 from J, leaving 4 bases between them. Germline lookup yields CDR1 MNHNS and CDR2 SASEGT. The CDR3 length is 11 residues. The CDR3 loop is CASSDRYEQYF. The CDR3 coding sequence is TGTGCCAGCAGTGATCGGTACGAGCAGTACTTC.

CDR3 DNA: TGTGCCAGCAACCCGCCGGGATTATCGAGCTCCTACAATGAGCAGTTCTTC. Its translation: CASNPPGLSSSYNEQFF. V usage is TRBV28 and J usage is TRBJ2-1; a weak D match, TRBD2 (5 bases). Germline V gene lookup returns CDR1 MDHEN and CDR2 SYDVKM. This CDR3 comprises 17 residues. Deletions cut 7 bases from V and 0 bases from J, with 19 bases between.

As DNA, the CDR3 is TGCGCCAGCAGCTTGGTAGCTAGCGGGAGCACAGATACGCAGTATTTT. Translated, it gives CASSLVASGSTDTQYF. This chain links TRBV5-1 with TRBJ2-3, with 8 bases aligning to TRBD2. In germline, CDR1 is SGHRS, CDR2 YFSETQ. The CDR3 length is 16 residues. V was pared by 0 bases and J by 0 bases, with 3 bases of the junction left unmatched.

The J gene is TRBJ2-7, the V gene TRBV5-4; 10 bases map to TRBD1. The germline V gene has CDR1 SGHNT and CDR2 YYREEE (reference sequence). CDR3 length: 14 amino acids. The J segment lost 6 bases and the V segment lost 3 bases, leaving 6 bases of the junction unmatched. CDR3 DNA: TGTGCCAGCAGCTCGCGGGACAGGGGTTCCGAGCAGTACTTC. It yields the protein CASSSRDRGSEQYF.

The chain has TRBV7-6 and TRBJ2-7; D unclear. CDR3 length equals 11 residues. Germline V gene sequence: CDR1 SGHVS, CDR2 FNYEAQ. Trimming pared 5 bases from V and 6 bases from J, leaving 8 bases between. CDR3 in DNA: TGTGCCAGCAGCCTCTCGGGCGAGCAGTACTTC. This translates into CASSLSGEQYF.

The CDR3 spells CASSFGGSYTGELFF. In nucleotides, the CDR3 is TGTGCCAGCAGCTTTGGCGGGAGTTACACCGGGGAGCTGTTTTTT. The rearrangement links TRBV7-2 to TRBJ2-2; 7 positions agree with TRBD2. This CDR3 is built from 15 residues. V shed 3 bases and J 3 bases; nucleotides not matched to a gene: 4. Germline V gene data show CDR1 as SGHTA and CDR2 as FQGNSA.

In its sample, this clone was seen once. The chain uses TRBV13 and TRBJ1-2, with D perhaps TRBD1 (5 bases). The CDR3 is 14 amino acids. Germline V gene sequence: CDR1 PRHDT, CDR2 FYEKMQ (reference sequence). Deletions cut 4 bases from V and 4 bases from J, with 13 bases between. The CDR3 sequence: CASSSEQGFYGYTF. The CDR3 DNA is TGTGCCAGCAGCTCGGAGCAGGGATTCTATGGCTACACCTTC.

The chain is built from TRBV6-5 and TRBJ2-3, with a tentative D call TRBD1 (5 bases). V was trimmed by 5 bases and J by 4 bases, leaving 7 bases between them. Looked up from germline, CDR1 is MNHEY and CDR2 is SVGAGI. The CDR3 is made up of 12 amino acids. In DNA form, the CDR3 reads TGTGCCAGCAGTCAGGGTCCAGATACGCAGTATTTT. Encoded protein: CASSQGPDTQYF.

The chain has TRBV6-4 and TRBJ2-1; TRBD2 matches 11 bases. The V gene end was trimmed by 4 bases and the J gene end by 10 bases; junction bases not matched to a gene: 3. CDR3 length equals 13 residues. Germline V CDR1 and CDR2: MRHNA, SNTAGT. The CDR3 reads CASSVGTSGEQFF. CDR3 nucleotide sequence: TGTGCCAGCAGTGTCGGGACTAGCGGCGAGCAGTTCTTC.

The chain has TRBV11-2 and TRBJ1-1, with D perhaps matching TRBD1 (6 bases). CDR1 is SGHAT, CDR2 FQNNGV, per germline. Trimming shortened V by 6 bases and J by 3 bases, and 17 bases separated the two germline ends. The CDR3 totals 15 residues. The CDR3 sequence is CASSLLQGAYTEAFF. For the CDR3, the DNA is TGTGCCAGCAGTTTGTTACAGGGAGCTTACACTGAAGCTTTCTTT.

The V call is TRBV5-1, the J call TRBJ2-3; weak D call: TRBD2 (6 bases). CDR1 and CDR2 (germline): SGHRS, YFSETQ. The germline V and J ends were trimmed by 0 bases and 2 bases, with 13 bases remaining between them. The CDR3 has 16 amino acids. The CDR3 here is CASSLVGSGATDTQYF. The CDR3 region has the DNA TGCGCCAGCAGCTTGGTCGGGTCGGGAGCCACAGATACGCAGTATTTT.

The genes are TRBV4-1 and TRBJ2-3; D uncertain. V lost 0 bases, J lost 2 bases, and 9 bases lay in between. The CDR3 spans 15 residues. Germline V CDR1 and CDR2: MGHRA, YSYEKL. The chain's CDR3 is CASSQDRGTTDTQYF. Here the CDR3 DNA reads TGCGCCAGCAGCCAAGATAGAGGTACCACAGATACGCAGTATTTT.

The chain has TRBV6-5 and TRBJ1-1; TRBD1 is a possible D gene (5 bases). The CDR3 has 15 amino acids. Germline CDR1 and CDR2: MNHEY and SVGAGI. The V end was cut by 0 bases, the J end by 1 base, with 9 bases between. The CDR3: CASSYSGVANTEAFF. Here the CDR3 DNA reads TGTGCCAGCAGTTACTCAGGGGTTGCGAACACTGAAGCTTTCTTT.

This clone was counted between two and nine times. V usage is TRBV6-5 and J usage is TRBJ2-2; D remains unclear. CDR3 size: 12 residues. Germline CDR1 reads MNHEY; CDR2 reads SVGAGI. Trimming took off 7 bases at V and 4 bases at J, with 7 bases between the two ends. The CDR3: CASKRGTGELFF. CDR3 nucleotide sequence: TGTGCCAGCAAAAGAGGCACCGGGGAGCTGTTTTTT.